The 32 T cell receptor beta chains below were found in one sample sequenced in a study of blood T cells in healthy people across ages. Combining a sample-barcoded 5' primer with a J-beta primer mix, a second PCR ran for 7 to 11 cycles. MiXCR, run by TCRdb on the 5' RACE reads, gives a single entry per CDR3 protein. The sample carries around 1,500,000 distinct CDR3 sequences, 42% recorded once. The source material was blood. The origin of the receptors is a woman aged 18-29 years in good health.

The CDR3 sequence is CASSPEDSTPDTQYF. The CDR3, as DNA: TGTGCCAGCTCACCAGAGGACTCCACCCCGGATACGCAGTATTTT. This chain connects TRBV18 to TRBJ2-3; perhaps TRBD2 as D (5 bases). CDR1 is KGHSH and CDR2 is LQKENI in the germline V gene. Trimming left V 2 bases short and J 6 bases short, with 15 bases between. The CDR3 spans 15 residues. Full variable domain (remainder filled in from reference TRBV18 and TRBJ2-3): NAGVMQNPRHLVRRRGQEARLRCSPMKGHSHVYWYRQLPEEGLKFMVYLQKENIIDESGMPKERFSAEFPKEGPSILRIQQVVRGDSAAYFCASSPEDSTPDTQYFGPGTRLTVL.

This clonotype was seen more than once but under ten times. The CDR3 DNA reads TGTGCCAGCAGCTTAGCAGGACCAGGGGCGGATGGCTACACCTTC. Translating it yields CASSLAGPGADGYTF. V usage is TRBV7-9 and J usage is TRBJ1-2; D is possibly TRBD1 (6 bases). CDR1 SEHNR and CDR2 FQNEAQ come from the germline V gene (reference sequence). V shed 0 bases and J shed 6 bases, with 14 bases lying between them. CDR3 size: 15 residues.

This chain links TRBV10-3 with TRBJ2-1, with 8 bases lining up with TRBD2. This CDR3 spans 13 amino acids. In germline, CDR1 is ENHRY, CDR2 SYGVKD. CDR3 coding DNA: TGTACCACCTCAGCGGGAGACTACAATGAGCAGTTCTTC. It codes for CTTSAGDYNEQFF.

This clonotype was found a few times. This sequence joins TRBV5-1 and TRBJ2-5; a possible D gene is TRBD2 (6 bases). Germline loops: CDR1 SGHRS, CDR2 YFSETQ. V was cut by 0 bases and J by 3 bases, with 15 bases left in between. CDR3 size: 16 residues. DNA for the CDR3: TGCGCCAGCAGCTTGGAAATGGCTAGCGCAAAAGAGACCCAGTACTTC. This codes for CASSLEMASAKETQYF.

The chain couples TRBV12-5 to TRBJ2-2, with TRBD1 identical over 8 bases. The V and J ends lost 0 bases and 5 bases, in that order; junction bases with no gene match: 5. This CDR3 region has 16 residues. Germline CDR1 reads LGHNT; CDR2 reads FRNRAP. The CDR3 protein is CASGLVTGQATGELFF. Written as DNA, the CDR3 is TGTGCTAGTGGTTTGGTAACGGGACAGGCTACCGGGGAGCTGTTTTTT.

CDR3 DNA: TGTGCCAGCAGCCGAGTGGCGGACAGTATCGCCGAGCAGTACTTC. This gives the protein CASSRVADSIAEQYF. This chain connects TRBV14 to TRBJ2-7; D is possibly TRBD1 (6 bases). Deletions cut 4 bases from V and 6 bases from J, with 19 bases between. The CDR3 length is 15 residues. The germline V gene has CDR1 SGHDN and CDR2 FVKESK.

The chain joins TRBV6-1 to TRBJ2-7, with 7 bases fitting TRBD2. Germline V gives CDR1 MNHNS, CDR2 SASEGT. The CDR3 runs to 15 residues. V shed 0 bases and J 2 bases; nucleotides not matched to a gene: 4. CDR3 residues: CASSEALAAAYEQYF. CDR3 DNA sequence: TGTGCCAGCAGTGAAGCGCTAGCGGCAGCCTACGAGCAGTACTTC.

Here the CDR3 reads CASSQIPGTEAFF. In DNA, the CDR3 is TGTGCCAGCAGCCAAATCCCGGGCACTGAAGCTTTCTTT. This chain uses TRBV3-1 with TRBJ1-1; D call uncertain. CDR3 length: 13 amino acids. Trimming left V 2 bases short and J 4 bases short, with 8 bases between. Germline V CDR1 and CDR2: LGHDT, YNNKEL (reference sequence). Based on the CDR3 plus reference TRBV3-1 and TRBJ1-1, the full variable domain is DTAVSQTPKYLVTQMGNDKSIKCEQNLGHDTMYWYKQDSKKFLKIMFSYNNKELIINETVPNRFSPKSPDKAHLNLHINSLELGDSAVYFCASSQIPGTEAFFGQGTRLTVV.

This clonotype was seen more than once but under ten times. The V call is TRBV20-1, the J call TRBJ2-1; maybe TRBD2 (6 bases). Germline loops: CDR1 DFQATT, CDR2 SNEGSKA (reference sequence). V lost 5 bases and J lost 8, with 22 bases in between. CDR3 length equals 15 residues. CDR3 sequence: CSAARTTSLKDEQFF. Written as DNA, the CDR3 is TGCAGTGCTGCCAGGACGACTAGTCTAAAGGATGAGCAGTTCTTC.

The sample holds a few counts of this clonotype. J is TRBJ2-5 and V is TRBV25-1; 8 positions agree with TRBD2. V lost 8 bases, J lost 2 bases, and 4 bases stayed unmatched. Germline V gene sequence: CDR1 MGHDK, CDR2 SYGVNS. The CDR3 spans 13 residues. The DNA of the CDR3 is TGTGCCAGCTGCAGCGGGGGACAAGAGACCCAGTACTTC. Its protein is CASCSGGQETQYF.

J is TRBJ1-2 and V is TRBV11-1; 9 nucleotides agree with TRBD1. Germline assignment: CDR1 SGHAT and CDR2 FQDESV (reference sequence). This CDR3 contains 20 residues. With 3 bases clipped from V and 3 bases from J, the junction kept 20 bases outside the gene matches. CDR3 nucleotide sequence: TGTGCCAGCAGCTTCACCTTACCGTCCCGGGACAGGGTTGATGACTATGGCTACACCTTC. Encoded protein: CASSFTLPSRDRVDDYGYTF. Full variable domain (missing parts from reference TRBV11-1 and TRBJ1-2): EAEVAQSPRYKITEKSQAVAFWCDPISGHATLYWYRQILGQGPELLVQFQDESVVDDSQLPKDRFSAERLKGVDSTLKIQPAELGDSAMYLCASSFTLPSRDRVDDYGYTFGSGTRLTVV.

This chain joins TRBV6-1 and TRBJ2-3; D may be TRBD1 (5 bases). There are 15 residues in the CDR3. V lost 6 bases and J lost 2, with 15 bases in between. Germline-derived CDR1 and CDR2 are MNHNS and SASEGT. The CDR3, as DNA: TGTGCCAGCAGCCCTGTTGGGGCCTTCACAGATACGCAGTATTTT. As protein: CASSPVGAFTDTQYF.

In its sample, this clonotype was seen many times. The CDR3 spells CASSLARGAHSGNTEAFF. CDR3 sequence (DNA): TGCGCCAGCAGCTTAGCTCGGGGGGCGCATTCAGGGAACACTGAAGCTTTCTTT. The J gene is TRBJ1-1, the V gene TRBV5-1; possibly TRBD1 for D (6 bases). V was cut by 2 bases and J by 1 base, with 21 bases left in between. The CDR3 contains 18 residues. Germline V gene sequence: CDR1 SGHRS, CDR2 YFSETQ.

The rearrangement joins TRBV5-1 to TRBJ2-1; D not certain. The V end lost 0 bases, the J end lost 0 bases, and 10 bases lay between the germline ends. Germline V gives CDR1 SGHRS, CDR2 YFSETQ. This CDR3 has 16 amino acids. The DNA of the CDR3 is TGCGCCAGCAGCTTGGGAGCCAGAAGCTCCTACAATGAGCAGTTCTTC. This gives the protein CASSLGARSSYNEQFF.

The rearrangement uses TRBV7-9 and TRBJ1-2; 7 nucleotides line up with TRBD1. Germline trimming cut 1 base from V and 6 bases from J; bases unmatched to any gene: 5. Germline values: CDR1 SEHNR, CDR2 FQNEAQ (reference sequence). The length of the CDR3 is 14 residues. The CDR3 coding sequence is TGTGCCAGCAGCTTAGACCTGACAGGGAATGGCTACACCTTC. This gives the protein CASSLDLTGNGYTF. Full variable domain (outside the CDR3, taken from reference TRBV7-9 and TRBJ1-2): DTGVSQNPRHKITKRGQNVTFRCDPISEHNRLYWYRQTLGQGPEFLTYFQNEAQLEKSRLLSDRFSAERPKGSFSTLEIQRTEQGDSAMYLCASSLDLTGNGYTFGSGTRLTVV.

This chain uses TRBV6-5 with TRBJ1-1; no definite D call. CDR3 size: 15 residues. The germline V gene encodes CDR1 MNHEY and CDR2 SVGAGI. V was trimmed by 5 bases and J by 5 bases, leaving 18 bases between them. The CDR3 region is CASSPPWTDGTEAFF. For the CDR3, the DNA is TGTGCCAGCAGTCCACCCTGGACGGATGGGACTGAAGCTTTCTTT.

V gene TRBV3-1 combines with J gene TRBJ2-1, with D hard to call. This CDR3 has 16 amino acids. V lost 4 bases to trimming and J lost 0 bases, with 13 bases between them. Per the germline V gene, CDR1 is LGHDT and CDR2 is YNNKEL (reference sequence). The CDR3 loop is CASSPRLESSYNEQFF. CDR3 coding DNA: TGTGCCAGCAGCCCCAGACTGGAGAGCTCCTACAATGAGCAGTTCTTC.

CDR3 protein: CATSDLGIDNSPLHF. The CDR3 region has the DNA TGTGCCACCAGTGACCTCGGGATAGATAATTCACCCCTCCACTTT. The chain is built from TRBV24-1 and TRBJ1-6; D is undetermined. The CDR3 totals 15 residues. Between the trimmed V and J ends, which lost 4 bases and 5 bases, there was a span of 11 bases. Per germline, CDR1 KGHDR and CDR2 SFDVKD.

The chain recombines TRBV4-1 with TRBJ2-7; the match to TRBD2 covers 10 bases. Germline assignment: CDR1 MGHRA and CDR2 YSYEKL. The CDR3 has 17 amino acids. J gave up 1 base and V 2 bases, and 8 bases lay outside the gene matches. The CDR3 DNA follows: TGCGCCAGCAGCCAAACAACGGCACTAGCGGGGTCCTACGAGCAGTACTTC. It translates to CASSQTTALAGSYEQYF.

Of note for this clonotype: The junction does not match germline at one end; this may be a read error. The chain uses TRBV5-1 and TRBJ2-3, with 9 bases that match TRBD1. Germline CDR1 reads SGHRS; CDR2 reads YFSETQ. CDR3 size: 15 residues. For the CDR3, the DNA is TGCGCCAGCAGCAGGACGGGACAGGGCACAGATACGGAGTATTTT. It is translated as CASSRTGQGTDTEYF. Together with reference TRBV5-1 and TRBJ2-3, the CDR3 gives the full variable domain: KAGVTQTPRYLIKTRGQQVTLSCSPISGHRSVSWYQQTPGQGLQFLFEYFSETQRNKGNFPGRFSGRQFSNSRSEMNVSTLELGDSALYLCASSRTGQGTDTEYFGPGTRLTVL.

This clonotype has just a few counts. The genes are TRBV7-9 and TRBJ2-3; D gene uncertain. Looked up from germline, CDR1 is SEHNR and CDR2 is FQNEAQ (reference sequence). This CDR3 comprises 14 residues. V was clipped by 4 bases and J by 2 bases, with 10 bases between them. CDR3 sequence reads: CASSSVSVTDTQYF. The CDR3 region has the DNA TGTGCCAGCAGCTCCGTTTCGGTCACAGATACGCAGTATTTT.

The chain joins TRBV7-2 to TRBJ2-1; 11 bases align to TRBD2. Trimming cost V 5 bases and J 1 base; bases outside gene matches: 4. The CDR3 sequence is 16 residues long. Germline CDR1 SGHTA, CDR2 FQGNSA. The CDR3 region is CASSILAGGSYNEQFF. The CDR3 DNA is TGTGCCAGCAGCATTTTAGCGGGGGGGTCCTACAATGAGCAGTTCTTC.

This clonotype turned up a few times. The genes are TRBV6-6 and TRBJ1-4; D perhaps matches TRBD1 (5 bases). CDR3 size: 14 residues. Germline CDR1 reads MNHNY; CDR2 reads SVGAGI (reference sequence). V lost 2 bases, J lost 4 bases, and 8 bases lay in between. This CDR3 reads CASSYGTDNEKLFF. DNA of the CDR3: TGTGCCAGCAGTTACGGGACGGATAATGAAAAACTGTTTTTT.

This clonotype has only a few counts. The CDR3 DNA reads as TGTGCCAGCAGTTCCGTTAGCGGGATCATCGGGGAGCAGTACTTC. Translation: CASSSVSGIIGEQYF. The gene calls are TRBV27 and TRBJ2-7; 8 bases match TRBD2. V trimming: 4 bases; J trimming: 7 bases; junction bases outside the gene matches: 12. Per germline, CDR1 MNHEY and CDR2 SMNVEV (reference sequence). The CDR3 extends over 15 amino acids.

The chain links TRBV27 to TRBJ1-3; perhaps TRBD1 as D (6 bases). V was cut by 8 bases and J by 0 bases, with 11 bases left in between. Looked up from germline, CDR1 is MNHEY and CDR2 is SMNVEV (reference sequence). CDR3 length equals 14 residues. The CDR3 DNA reads TGTGCCAGCGCCGGGACAAGCTCTGGAAACACCATATATTTT. Its translation is CASAGTSSGNTIYF.

The J gene is TRBJ1-1, the V gene TRBV6-6; D ambiguous. CDR1 is MNHNY and CDR2 is SVGAGI in the germline V gene (reference sequence). With 3 bases removed from V and 3 bases from J, the gap between germline ends came to 8 bases. This CDR3 comprises 13 residues. CDR3 amino acids: CASSYIQDTEAFF. In DNA, the CDR3 is TGTGCCAGCAGTTATATTCAGGACACTGAAGCTTTCTTT.

This chain links TRBV7-2 with TRBJ2-7; D is perhaps TRBD1 (5 bases). Looked up from germline, CDR1 is SGHTA and CDR2 is FQGNSA. Trimming left V 5 bases short and J 5 bases short, with 16 bases between. This CDR3 is 14 amino acids long. The CDR3: CASSTYTGADEQYF. CDR3 DNA: TGTGCCAGCAGCACGTATACTGGGGCTGACGAGCAGTACTTC.

The chain combines TRBV20-1 with TRBJ2-2; TRBD1 matches at 9 bases. CDR1 DFQATT and CDR2 SNEGSKA come from the germline V gene (reference sequence). The trim removed 6 bases at V and 7 bases at J, leaving 3 bases unmatched. The CDR3 has 12 residues. The CDR3 protein is CSARDRVGELFF. For the CDR3, the DNA is TGCAGTGCCCGGGACAGGGTCGGGGAGCTGTTTTTT.

The rearrangement uses TRBV10-3 and TRBJ1-1; TRBD1 agrees at 9 bases. CDR1 and CDR2 from the germline V gene are ENHRY and SYGVKD. This CDR3 comprises 14 residues. V trimming: 6 bases; J trimming: 2 bases; junction bases outside the gene matches: 4. In DNA, the CDR3 is TGTGCCATCAGGGGGACAGGGACCAACACTGAAGCTTTCTTT. The encoded protein is CAIRGTGTNTEAFF.

Ten or more counts support this clonotype. The chain employs TRBV18 and TRBJ1-1; the D is unclear. V was shortened by 6 bases and J by 1 base, with 9 bases between the two germline ends. The CDR3 contains 13 residues. CDR1 KGHSH and CDR2 LQKENI come from the germline V gene. As DNA, the CDR3 is TGTGCCAGCTCTCCGCTTGGGAACACTGAAGCTTTCTTT. Amino acids: CASSPLGNTEAFF.

In its sample, this clonotype was seen a few times. The J gene is TRBJ2-1, the V gene TRBV4-2; no definite D call. The CDR3 spans 14 residues. Trimming removed 4 bases at V and 8 bases at J, with 15 bases between. Germline V gene data show CDR1 as LGHNA and CDR2 as YNFKEQ. CDR3 in amino acids: CASSPRRPDDEQFF. The CDR3 DNA follows: TGTGCCAGCAGCCCCAGGCGGCCCGACGATGAGCAGTTCTTC.

This clonotype showed up just a few times. This chain links TRBV4-1 with TRBJ1-6; TRBD1 aligns across 7 bases. Germline assignment: CDR1 MGHRA and CDR2 YSYEKL. The ends lost 1 base at V and 0 bases at J; junction bases unmatched: 6. The CDR3 is 18 amino acids. CDR3 in amino acids: CASSQAMGQSSYNSPLHF. CDR3 nucleotide sequence: TGCGCCAGCAGCCAAGCCATGGGACAGAGCTCCTATAATTCACCCCTCCACTTT.